These T cell receptor beta chains were read from a single sample in a study of T cell repertoires in cytomegalovirus infection. Via MiXCR, TCRdb re-called the reads, giving one row per CDR3 protein. The sample includes 300,000 to 400,000 distinct CDR3 sequences, roughly 25% of them seen just once. No antigens are known for them. The specimen was cultured PBMCs, collected from culture after CMV antigen stimulation. The source is a human donor in good health (CMV status not recorded). Some clones in this sample may be carry-over from other donors' samples. CDR3s include the opening cysteine and the closing phenylalanine or tryptophan. The D gene is left open where the match is weak. Clone size is given for some rows only: seen once, a few or many times, or a class if the clone is expanded.

j_gene	v_gene	d_gene	abundance	CDR3aa	CDR3nt
TRBJ1-2	TRBV7-2	NA	few	CASSETYTGIAYGYTF	TGTGCCAGCAGCGAAACCTACACAGGGATAGCCTATGGCTACACCTTC
TRBJ1-3	TRBV12-3/TRBV12-4	NA	NA	CASSFLSSGNTIYF	TGTGCCAGCAGTTTTTTAAGCTCTGGAAACACCATATATTTT
TRBJ2-7	TRBV6-6	TRBD1	few	CASSSGQGAPIQQYF	TGTGCCAGCAGTTCCGGACAGGGGGCGCCCATCCAGCAGTACTTC
TRBJ1-5	TRBV4-1	NA	NA	CASRIETGNSNQPQHF	TGCGCCAGCAGGATAGAGACAGGAAATAGCAATCAGCCCCAGCATTTT
TRBJ1-3	TRBV5-1	TRBD1	NA	CASSLGGQGRNTIYF	TGCGCCAGCAGCTTGGGGGGACAGGGAAGGAACACCATATATTTT
TRBJ1-2	TRBV28	TRBD1	many	CASRPGDRVVYGYTF	TGTGCCAGCAGGCCGGGGGACAGGGTCGTCTATGGCTACACCTTC
TRBJ1-2	TRBV20-1	NA	few	CSASSGRSYGYTF	TGCAGTGCAAGTTCGGGACGGAGCTATGGCTACACCTTC
TRBJ2-2	TRBV7-2	TRBD2	many	CASSPGGANTGELFF	TGTGCCAGCAGCCCCGGGGGGGCGAACACCGGGGAGCTGTTTTTT
TRBJ1-1	TRBV10-3	NA	few	CAISRELNTEAFF	TGTGCCATCAGTCGAGAATTGAACACTGAAGCTTTCTTT
TRBJ2-1	TRBV4-1	TRBD2	few	CASSQIGLEYNEQFF	TGCGCCAGCAGCCAGATCGGACTAGAGTACAATGAGCAGTTCTTC
TRBJ1-4	TRBV20-1	NA	NA	CSARRRGEKLFF	TGCAGTGCTAGAAGAAGAGGTGAAAAACTGTTTTTT
TRBJ2-2	TRBV10-3	NA	NA	CAISRTNTGELFF	TGTGCCATCAGTAGGACAAACACCGGGGAGCTGTTTTTT
TRBJ2-1	TRBV15	NA	NA	CATSPNVGVNNEQFF	TGTGCCACCAGTCCGAACGTGGGGGTTAACAATGAGCAGTTCTTC
TRBJ1-2	TRBV19	TRBD1	NA	CASSTWTGGPTNYSYTF	TGTGCCAGTAGTACCTGGACAGGGGGCCCGACTAACTATAGCTACACCTTC
TRBJ1-4	TRBV29-1	NA	NA	CSVGSGVTNEKLFF	TGCAGCGTCGGCTCAGGCGTTACTAATGAAAAACTGTTTTTT
TRBJ1-4	TRBV7-3	NA	many	CASSLNGVPNEKLFF	TGTGCCAGCAGCTTAAACGGGGTGCCTAATGAAAAACTGTTTTTT
TRBJ1-5	TRBV7-9	NA	NA	CASSLDGGKQPQHF	TGTGCCAGCAGCTTGGACGGGGGAAAGCAGCCCCAGCATTTT
TRBJ1-4	TRBV7-2	NA	many	CASSLARQQNEKLFF	TGTGCCAGCAGCTTAGCCAGGCAGCAAAATGAAAAACTGTTTTTT
TRBJ1-6	TRBV11-2	NA	many	CASSLGGAYNSPLHF	TGTGCCAGCAGCTTGGGGGGGGCCTATAATTCACCCCTCCACTTT
TRBJ2-1	TRBV6-1	NA	few	CASRNIGAAYNEQFF	TGTGCCAGCAGGAATATAGGAGCGGCCTACAATGAGCAGTTCTTC
TRBJ2-2	TRBV18	NA	NA	CASSPISAANTGELFF	TGTGCCAGCTCACCAATTTCGGCAGCGAACACCGGGGAGCTGTTTTTT
TRBJ2-2	TRBV7-9	NA	few	CATSESGDFAGELFF	TGTGCCACCAGCGAGTCAGGCGATTTTGCCGGGGAGCTGTTTTTT
TRBJ2-1	TRBV7-2	NA	NA	CASSFSQQYNEQFF	TGTGCCAGCAGCTTCTCGCAACAGTACAATGAGCAGTTCTTC
TRBJ2-5	TRBV6-2/TRBV6-3	TRBD2	NA	CASSYKASGLETQYF	TGTGCCAGCAGTTACAAGGCTAGCGGATTGGAGACCCAGTACTTC
TRBJ2-5	TRBV7-6	TRBD2	few	CASSLAGALQETQYF	TGTGCCAGCAGCCTAGCGGGGGCCCTTCAAGAGACCCAGTACTTC
TRBJ2-1	TRBV7-3	TRBD2	NA	CASSPTGLAGVHNEQFF	TGTGCCAGCAGCCCCACGGGACTAGCGGGAGTGCACAATGAGCAGTTCTTC
TRBJ2-1	TRBV29-1	TRBD2	NA	CSALAGGLNEQFF	TGCAGCGCCCTAGCGGGAGGGCTCAATGAGCAGTTCTTC
TRBJ1-1	TRBV12-5	NA	many	CASGGGLNTEAFF	TGTGCTAGTGGTGGGGGCCTCAACACTGAAGCTTTCTTT
TRBJ1-1	TRBV7-9	NA	many	CASSFPKGRGNTEAFF	TGTGCCAGCAGTTTCCCTAAAGGACGGGGGAACACTGAAGCTTTCTTT
TRBJ2-7	TRBV7-9	TRBD1	many	CASSRRQGSYEQYF	TGTGCCAGCAGCAGACGACAGGGCTCCTACGAGCAGTACTTC
TRBJ1-1	TRBV19	NA	NA	CASSIDPGTRKAFF	TGTGCCAGTAGTATAGACCCGGGGACTAGAAAAGCTTTCTTT
TRBJ2-4	TRBV20-1	TRBD1	NA	CSALNRGAKNIQYF	TGCAGTGCTCTTAACAGGGGAGCCAAAAACATTCAGTACTTC
TRBJ2-7	TRBV19	NA	few	CASSIDGRSGYYEQYF	TGTGCCAGTAGTATAGATGGGAGGTCCGGATATTACGAGCAGTACTTC
TRBJ2-1	TRBV7-6	TRBD2	NA	CASSPETGLALGEQFF	TGTGCCAGCAGCCCAGAAACGGGACTAGCGCTTGGTGAGCAGTTCTTC
TRBJ2-3	TRBV24-1	TRBD1	NA	CATRRGTGIADTQYF	TGTGCCACCAGGAGGGGGACAGGGATCGCGGATACGCAGTATTTT
TRBJ2-1	TRBV18	NA	NA	CASSPRAGAYEQFF	TGTGCCAGCTCACCACGAGCAGGGGCGTATGAGCAGTTCTTC
TRBJ2-1	TRBV20-1	TRBD1	few	CSATDRVGYNEQFF	TGCAGTGCCACGGACAGGGTCGGCTACAATGAGCAGTTCTTC
TRBJ2-1	TRBV12-5	NA	NA	CASGFQNNEQFF	TGTGCTAGTGGTTTTCAGAACAATGAGCAGTTCTTC
TRBJ2-5	TRBV6-5	TRBD2	NA	CASRLAGVKTQYF	TGTGCCAGCAGGCTAGCGGGAGTGAAGACCCAGTACTTC
TRBJ2-5	TRBV7-2	NA	many	CASSPRTIQETQYF	TGTGCCAGCAGCCCCAGGACCATCCAAGAGACCCAGTACTTC
TRBJ1-1	TRBV11-1	NA	NA	CASSLNGEAFF	TGTGCCAGCAGCCTAAATGGTGAAGCTTTCTTT
TRBJ1-2	TRBV11-2	NA	once	CASSLGMAGGYTF	TGTGCCAGCAGCTTAGGCATGGCAGGTGGCTACACCTTC
TRBJ2-5	TRBV7-2	TRBD2	few	CASSFEGGPRETQYF	TGTGCCAGCAGCTTTGAGGGAGGGCCGAGAGAGACCCAGTACTTC
TRBJ2-3	TRBV12-3/TRBV12-4	TRBD2	NA	CASQRDSTDTQYF	TGTGCCAGCCAGCGGGACAGCACAGATACGCAGTATTTT
TRBJ1-1	TRBV29-1	NA	NA	CSLQGSQNTEAFF	TGCAGCCTACAAGGCAGCCAGAACACTGAAGCTTTCTTT
TRBJ2-4	TRBV20-1	NA	NA	CSARESTAKNIQYF	TGCAGTGCTAGAGAATCAACTGCCAAAAACATTCAGTACTTC
TRBJ2-1	TRBV7-6	TRBD2	many	CASSLAPSGHSSYNEQFF	TGTGCCAGCAGCTTAGCACCTAGCGGGCATAGCTCCTACAATGAGCAGTTCTTC
TRBJ2-2	TRBV7-2	NA	few	CASSLASANTGELFF	TGTGCCAGCAGCTTAGCTAGCGCAAACACCGGGGAGCTGTTTTTT
TRBJ2-5	TRBV5-4	TRBD2	NA	CASRGGGRAQETQYF	TGTGCCAGCAGGGGAGGCGGGAGGGCCCAAGAGACCCAGTACTTC
TRBJ2-6	TRBV25-1	NA	many	CASRTSGANVLTF	TGTGCCAGCCGCACCTCTGGGGCCAACGTCCTGACTTTC
TRBJ1-6	TRBV7-8	TRBD1	many	CASSVGQGAGSPLHF	TGTGCCAGCAGCGTCGGACAGGGGGCTGGTTCACCCCTCCACTTT
TRBJ2-1	TRBV27	NA	few	CASSWGGTYNEQFF	TGTGCCAGCAGTTGGGGGGGGACATACAATGAGCAGTTCTTC
TRBJ1-4	TRBV6-1	NA	NA	CASIPGHLKEKLFF	TGTGCCAGCATCCCGGGACATCTTAAGGAAAAACTGTTTTTT
TRBJ1-2	TRBV11-2	TRBD1	NA	CASSPTSRDRGIRYGYTF	TGTGCCAGCAGCCCAACCTCCCGGGACAGGGGCATTCGCTATGGCTACACCTTC
TRBJ1-2	TRBV7-8	NA	many	CASSSGRYGYTF	TGTGCCAGCAGCTCCGGACGCTATGGCTACACCTTC
TRBJ1-3	TRBV7-2	NA	many	CASSSTGTSGNTIYF	TGTGCCAGCAGCTCGACAGGTACCTCTGGAAACACCATATATTTT
TRBJ2-1	TRBV3-1	NA	few	CASSPLGGGKAEQFF	TGTGCCAGCAGCCCCCTCGGTGGCGGGAAGGCTGAGCAGTTCTTC
TRBJ2-1	TRBV5-1	NA	few	CASRMSGAYNEQFF	TGCGCCAGCAGAATGTCGGGGGCCTACAATGAGCAGTTCTTC
TRBJ2-3	TRBV5-1	NA	few	CASSFSSSSDTQYF	TGCGCCAGCAGCTTCAGCTCTAGTTCAGATACGCAGTATTTT
TRBJ2-2	TRBV29-1	NA	NA	CSVGRVDGELFF	TGCAGCGTTGGTCGGGTTGACGGGGAGCTGTTTTTT